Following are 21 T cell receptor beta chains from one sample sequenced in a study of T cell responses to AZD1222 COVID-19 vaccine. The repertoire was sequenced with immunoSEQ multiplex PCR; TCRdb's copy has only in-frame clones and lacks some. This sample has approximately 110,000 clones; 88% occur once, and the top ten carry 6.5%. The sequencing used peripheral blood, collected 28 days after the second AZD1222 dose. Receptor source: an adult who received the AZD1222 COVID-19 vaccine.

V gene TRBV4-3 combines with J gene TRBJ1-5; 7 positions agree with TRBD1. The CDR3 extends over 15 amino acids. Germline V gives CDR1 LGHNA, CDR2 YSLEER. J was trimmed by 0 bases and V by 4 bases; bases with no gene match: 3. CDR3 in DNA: TGCGCCAGCAGCCTTCACAGGGGTAGCAATCAGCCCCAGCATTTT. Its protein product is CASSLHRGSNQPQHF.

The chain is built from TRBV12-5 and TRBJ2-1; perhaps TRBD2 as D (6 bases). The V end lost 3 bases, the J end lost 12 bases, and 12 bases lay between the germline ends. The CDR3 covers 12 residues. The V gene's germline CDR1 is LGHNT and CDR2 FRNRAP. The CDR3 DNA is TGTGCTAGTGGTTTAGAAATAGCGGTGCAGTTCTTC. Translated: CASGLEIAVQFF.

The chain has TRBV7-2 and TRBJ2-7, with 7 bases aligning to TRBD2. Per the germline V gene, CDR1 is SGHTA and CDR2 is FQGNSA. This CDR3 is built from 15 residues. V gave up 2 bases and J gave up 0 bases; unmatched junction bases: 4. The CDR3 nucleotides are TGTGCCAGCAGCTTACGGGGGGTTAACTCCTACGAGCAGTACTTC. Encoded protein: CASSLRGVNSYEQYF.

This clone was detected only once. DNA of the CDR3: TGTGCCAGCAGCGGGGGGACAGGGGAGCTGTTTTTT. Its translation is CASSGGTGELFF. The chain carries TRBV7-2 and TRBJ2-2; D is tentatively TRBD1 or TRBD2 (6 bases each). Trimming took 5 bases from V and 8 from J, leaving 9 bases between them. The CDR3 extends over 12 amino acids. Germline loops: CDR1 SGHTA, CDR2 FQGNSA.

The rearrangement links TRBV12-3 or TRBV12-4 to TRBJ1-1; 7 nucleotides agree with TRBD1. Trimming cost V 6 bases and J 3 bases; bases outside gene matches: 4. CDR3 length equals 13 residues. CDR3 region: CASSPTGYTEAFF. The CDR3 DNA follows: TGTGCCAGCAGCCCGACAGGGTACACTGAAGCTTTCTTT.

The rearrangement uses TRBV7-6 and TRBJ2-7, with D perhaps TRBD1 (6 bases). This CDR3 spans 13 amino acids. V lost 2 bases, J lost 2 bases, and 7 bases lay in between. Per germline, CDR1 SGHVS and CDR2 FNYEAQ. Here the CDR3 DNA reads TGTGCCAGCAGCTTAAACAGGGCCTACGAGCAGTACTTC. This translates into CASSLNRAYEQYF.

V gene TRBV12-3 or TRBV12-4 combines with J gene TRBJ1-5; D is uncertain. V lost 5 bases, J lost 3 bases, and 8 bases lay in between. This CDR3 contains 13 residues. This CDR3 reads CASSLGSNQPQHF. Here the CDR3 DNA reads TGTGCCAGCAGTCTCGGCTCCAATCAGCCCCAGCATTTT.

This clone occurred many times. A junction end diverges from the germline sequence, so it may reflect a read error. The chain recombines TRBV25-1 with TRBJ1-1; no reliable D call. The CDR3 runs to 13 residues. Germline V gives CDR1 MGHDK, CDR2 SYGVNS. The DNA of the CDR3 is TGTGCCAGCCGTGAATTGGTGAACACTGAAGCTTTCTTT. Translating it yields CASRELVNTEAFF.

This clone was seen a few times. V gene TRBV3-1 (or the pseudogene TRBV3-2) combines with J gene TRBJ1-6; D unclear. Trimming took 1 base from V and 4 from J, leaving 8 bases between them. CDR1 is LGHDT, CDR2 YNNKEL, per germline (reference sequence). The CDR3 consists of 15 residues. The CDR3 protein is CASSQGPPYNSPLHF. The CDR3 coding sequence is TGTGCCAGCAGCCAAGGCCCCCCTTATAATTCACCCCTCCACTTT.

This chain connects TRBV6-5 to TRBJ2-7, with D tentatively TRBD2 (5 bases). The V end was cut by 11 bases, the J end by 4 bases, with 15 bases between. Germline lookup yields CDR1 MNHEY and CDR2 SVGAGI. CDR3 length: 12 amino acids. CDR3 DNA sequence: TGTGCCGCCGCGGGTCCTCTATACGAGCAGTACTTC. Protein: CAAAGPLYEQYF.

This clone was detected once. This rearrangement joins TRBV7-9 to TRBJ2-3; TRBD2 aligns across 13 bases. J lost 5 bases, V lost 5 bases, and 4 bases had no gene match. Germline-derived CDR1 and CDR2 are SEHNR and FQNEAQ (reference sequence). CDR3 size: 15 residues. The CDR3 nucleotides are TGTGCCAGCAGCGTACTAGCGGGGGGGCGAGATACGCAGTATTTT. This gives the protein CASSVLAGGRDTQYF.

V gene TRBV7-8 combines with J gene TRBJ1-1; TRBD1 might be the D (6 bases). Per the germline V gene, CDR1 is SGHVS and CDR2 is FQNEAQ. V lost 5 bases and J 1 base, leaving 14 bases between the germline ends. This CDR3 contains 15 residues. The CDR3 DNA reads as TGTGCCAGCAGCAGAAGACAGGAAAGGAACACTGAAGCTTTCTTT. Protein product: CASSRRQERNTEAFF.

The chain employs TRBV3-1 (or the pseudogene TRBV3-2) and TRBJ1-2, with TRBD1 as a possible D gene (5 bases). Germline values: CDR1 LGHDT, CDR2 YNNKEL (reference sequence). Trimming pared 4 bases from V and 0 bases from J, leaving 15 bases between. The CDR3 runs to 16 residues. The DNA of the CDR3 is TGTGCCAGCAGCCCACGAAGACAGTCGACTAACTATGGCTACACCTTC. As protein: CASSPRRQSTNYGYTF.

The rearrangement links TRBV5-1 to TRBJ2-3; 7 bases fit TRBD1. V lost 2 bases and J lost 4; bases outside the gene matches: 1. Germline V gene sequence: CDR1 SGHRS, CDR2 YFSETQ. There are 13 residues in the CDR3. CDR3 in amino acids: CASSFQGADTQYF. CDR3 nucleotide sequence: TGCGCCAGCAGCTTCCAGGGGGCAGATACGCAGTATTTT.

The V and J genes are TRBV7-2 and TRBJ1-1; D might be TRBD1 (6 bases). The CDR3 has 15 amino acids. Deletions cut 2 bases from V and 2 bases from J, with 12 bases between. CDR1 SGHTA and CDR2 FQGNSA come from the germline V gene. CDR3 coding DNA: TGTGCCAGCAGCTTAATGGGGGGGGCTAACACTGAAGCTTTCTTT. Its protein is CASSLMGGANTEAFF.

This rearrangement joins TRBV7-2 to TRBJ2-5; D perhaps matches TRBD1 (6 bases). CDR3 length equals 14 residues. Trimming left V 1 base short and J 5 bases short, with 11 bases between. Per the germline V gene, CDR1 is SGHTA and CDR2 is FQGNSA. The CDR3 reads CASSLVGQGETQYF. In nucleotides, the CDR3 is TGTGCCAGCAGCTTAGTAGGCCAGGGGGAGACCCAGTACTTC.

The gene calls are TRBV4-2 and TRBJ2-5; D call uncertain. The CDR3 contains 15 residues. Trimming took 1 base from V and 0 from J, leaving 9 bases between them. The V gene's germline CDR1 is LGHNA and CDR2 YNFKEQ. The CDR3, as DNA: TGTGCCAGCAGCCAAGGGGTCCCGTACCAAGAGACCCAGTACTTC. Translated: CASSQGVPYQETQYF.

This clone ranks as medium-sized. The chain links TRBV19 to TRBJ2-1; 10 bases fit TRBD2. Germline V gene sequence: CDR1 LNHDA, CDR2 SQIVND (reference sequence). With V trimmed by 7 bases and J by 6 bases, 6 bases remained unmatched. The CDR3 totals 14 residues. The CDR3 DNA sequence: TGTGCCAGTAAGGGGCTAGCGGGGGCCAATGAGCAGTTCTTC. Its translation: CASKGLAGANEQFF.

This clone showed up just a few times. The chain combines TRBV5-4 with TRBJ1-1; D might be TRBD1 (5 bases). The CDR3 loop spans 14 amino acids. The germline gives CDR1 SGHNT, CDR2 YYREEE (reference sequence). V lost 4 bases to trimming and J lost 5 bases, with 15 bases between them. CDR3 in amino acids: CASSPQLSGTEAFF. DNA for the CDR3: TGTGCCAGCAGCCCACAGCTGTCAGGGACTGAAGCTTTCTTT.

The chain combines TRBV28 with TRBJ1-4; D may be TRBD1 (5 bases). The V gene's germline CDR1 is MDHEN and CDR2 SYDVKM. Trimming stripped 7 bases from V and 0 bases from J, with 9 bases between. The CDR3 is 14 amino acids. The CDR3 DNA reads TGTGCCAGCATCGGGGGAGCAACTAATGAAAAACTGTTTTTT. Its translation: CASIGGATNEKLFF.

CDR3 DNA: TGTGCCAGCAGCAAAGAGACAGGTCAGAGCTCCTACAATGAGCAGTTCTTC. It translates to CASSKETGQSSYNEQFF. This rearrangement joins TRBV5-4 to TRBJ2-1; possibly TRBD1 for D (6 bases). The CDR3 runs 17 residues. The V and J ends lost 4 bases and 0 bases respectively, with 17 bases between them. Germline assignment: CDR1 SGHNT and CDR2 YYREEE (reference sequence).